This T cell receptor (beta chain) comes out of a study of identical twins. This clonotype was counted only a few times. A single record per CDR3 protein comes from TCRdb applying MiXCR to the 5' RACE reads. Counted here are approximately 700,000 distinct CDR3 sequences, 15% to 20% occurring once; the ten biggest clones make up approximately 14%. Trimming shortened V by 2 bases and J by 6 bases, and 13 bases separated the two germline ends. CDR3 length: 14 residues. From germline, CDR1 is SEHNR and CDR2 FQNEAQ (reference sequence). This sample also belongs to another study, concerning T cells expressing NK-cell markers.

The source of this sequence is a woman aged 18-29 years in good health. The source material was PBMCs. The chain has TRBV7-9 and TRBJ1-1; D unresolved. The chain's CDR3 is CASSLPWPGAEAFF. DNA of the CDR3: TGTGCCAGCAGCTTACCCTGGCCCGGGGCTGAAGCTTTCTTT.